The T cell receptor (beta chain) under discussion was sequenced for a study of early T cells in non-severe SARS-CoV-2 infection. For the study at large: Sequencing targeted bulk RNA from unsorted whole blood, leaving chains unpaired.

Findings and limits, study-wide: VDJdb matching, biased toward anti-spike CD8 responses, missed private and CD4 specificities.

Ten or more counts support this clonotype. Its antigen remains unidentified. Individual cDNA molecules each received unique molecular identifiers attached to them. TCRdb reprocessed the 5' RACE reads with MiXCR, giving one entry per CDR3 protein. The sample lists about 130,000 distinct CDR3 sequences, about 15% occurring once. The V gene lost 6 bases and the J gene lost 9 bases, with 14 bases spanning the gap. The germline V gene has CDR1 MNHNS and CDR2 SASEGT. The CDR3 extends over 12 amino acids. The V and J genes are TRBV6-1 and TRBJ1-1; D possibly corresponds to TRBD1 (6 bases). This receptor was identified in an adult who was a healthcare worker with PCR-confirmed SARS-CoV-2 infection or an uninfected control (not recorded which). The sequencing sample was made of whole blood. This chain's CDR3 is CASRTQGSKAFF. The CDR3, as DNA: TGTGCCAGCAGAACACAGGGTAGCAAAGCTTTCTTT.